The 9 T cell receptor beta chains below come from one sample, sequenced in a study of blood T cell repertoires in COVID-19. Data came from immunoSEQ multiplex PCR; TCRdb stores just in-frame clones and leaves some out. The profile shows over 250,000 clones, 83% of them singletons. Sequencing was performed on peripheral blood. Receptors were obtained from a woman aged 45 to 65 who had recovered from COVID-19.

As to this clone: It is unclear where the CDR3 begins or ends on the DNA, so no DNA is shown, and the CDR3 is as TCRdb lists it. V is TRBV18 and J is TRBJ2-7; TRBD1 is taken as the D call from the table, unchecked against the DNA. The CDR3 is 16 amino acids in total, end residues counted. The germline gives CDR1 KGHSH, CDR2 LQKENI. CDR3 sequence: CASSPFGPGPSYEQYF.

Of note for this clone: Other DNA sequences within the sample encode an identical CDR3. CDR3 coding DNA: TGCGCCAGCAGCCAACTCCCGGGACAGGGCTATGGCTACACCTTC. It codes for CASSQLPGQGYGYTF. The J gene is TRBJ1-2, the V gene TRBV4-1; 9 nucleotides line up with TRBD1. Trimming removed 2 bases from V and 4 bases from J; junction bases left unmatched: 5. This CDR3 comprises 15 residues. From germline, CDR1 is MGHRA and CDR2 YSYEKL.

J is TRBJ2-3 and V is TRBV24-1; tentative D call: TRBD2 (6 bases). CDR1 KGHDR and CDR2 SFDVKD come from the germline V gene. V was pared by 6 bases and J by 3 bases, with 18 bases between. The CDR3 length is 16 residues. The chain's CDR3 is CATSTFSAGGTDTQYF. The CDR3 bases are TGTGCCACCAGTACTTTTTCGGCTGGGGGGACAGATACGCAGTATTTT.

This chain uses TRBV9 with TRBJ2-6, with 8 nucleotides matching TRBD1. The CDR3 runs 17 residues. The V segment lost 0 bases and the J segment 0 bases; nucleotides outside the gene matches: 2. Germline V gene sequence: CDR1 SGDLS, CDR2 YYNGEE. The CDR3: CASSVGTGGSGANVLTF. CDR3 DNA sequence: TGTGCCAGCAGCGTAGGCACAGGGGGCTCTGGGGCCAACGTCCTGACTTTC.

The rearrangement uses TRBV18 and TRBJ2-3, with 9 nucleotides matching TRBD2. Germline V gene sequence: CDR1 KGHSH, CDR2 LQKENI. With 3 bases clipped from V and 2 bases from J, the junction kept 6 bases outside the gene matches. The length of the CDR3 is 16 residues. For the CDR3, the DNA is TGTGCCAGCTCACCCCGAAGCGGGAGGTCCACAGATACGCAGTATTTT. It translates to CASSPRSGRSTDTQYF. The full variable domain, with the rest looked up from reference TRBV18 and TRBJ2-3, is NAGVMQNPRHLVRRRGQEARLRCSPMKGHSHVYWYRQLPEEGLKFMVYLQKENIIDESGMPKERFSAEFPKEGPSILRIQQVVRGDSAAYFCASSPRSGRSTDTQYFGPGTRLTVL.

This rearrangement joins TRBV4-2 to TRBJ1-2; D remains ambiguous. In germline, CDR1 is LGHNA, CDR2 YNFKEQ. This CDR3 is 15 amino acids long. V was shortened by 0 bases and J by 1 base, with 9 bases between the two germline ends. The CDR3 reads CASSQDLLDNYGYTF. The CDR3 bases are TGTGCCAGCAGCCAAGATCTTTTAGATAACTATGGCTACACCTTC.

The rearrangement uses TRBV7-2 and TRBJ2-7, with TRBD2 matching over 9 bases. J lost 1 base, V lost 5 bases, and 18 bases had no gene match. Germline loops: CDR1 SGHTA, CDR2 FQGNSA. The CDR3 sequence is 19 residues long. The CDR3 DNA reads as TGTGCCAGCAGCCGTCCGGAGCGGGGGGCTAACGTCAGATCCTACGAGCAGTACTTC. Translating it yields CASSRPERGANVRSYEQYF.

This clone was picked up a small number of times. The V call is TRBV6-2 or TRBV6-3, the J call TRBJ2-4; unclear D gene. V shed 4 bases and J shed 5 bases, with 9 bases lying between them. Germline V gene sequence: CDR1 MNHEY, CDR2 SVGEGT. CDR3 length: 13 residues. In DNA form, the CDR3 reads TGTGCCAGCAGTTCAGTCCGGGAAAACATTCAGTACTTC. Translated, it gives CASSSVRENIQYF.

The V gene is TRBV7-9, the J gene TRBJ2-1, with TRBD2 matching over 12 bases. There are 19 residues in the CDR3. The germline V gene has CDR1 SEHNR and CDR2 FQNEAQ (reference sequence). After removal of 0 bases from V and 1 base from J, the junction contained 7 bases not matched to a gene. In DNA form, the CDR3 reads TGTGCCAGCAGCTTAGCGCTAGCGGGAGGGCCTAGGTCCTACAATGAGCAGTTCTTC. Amino acid sequence: CASSLALAGGPRSYNEQFF.